Only one count was recorded for the clone carrying this TCR beta chain. No antigen is known for it. A read error is possible here, since a much larger clone lies one base away. MiXCR, run by TCRdb on the reads, gives a single entry per CDR3 protein. The sample contains about 150,000 distinct CDR3 sequences, about a quarter of which appear only once. The sample belongs to a study of T cell repertoires in cytomegalovirus infection. Study findings and constraints: Accumulated public TCR beta family frequency recognized individuals carrying CMV together with the relevant HLA. Clonotypes of TCR beta that were HLA-C-restricted and CMV-specific dominated the ex vivo response.

Germline CDR1 reads SGHVS; CDR2 reads FNYEAQ. This CDR3 has 14 amino acids. The receptor's source is a human donor in good health (CMV status not recorded). Some clones in this sample may be carry-over from other donors' samples. J is TRBJ1-5 and V is TRBV7-6; TRBD1 might be the D (6 bases). Input material: PBMCs. The CDR3, as DNA: TGTGCCGGCAGCGCACAGGGAGGCAATCAGCCCCAGCATTTT. As protein: CAGSAQGGNQPQHF.